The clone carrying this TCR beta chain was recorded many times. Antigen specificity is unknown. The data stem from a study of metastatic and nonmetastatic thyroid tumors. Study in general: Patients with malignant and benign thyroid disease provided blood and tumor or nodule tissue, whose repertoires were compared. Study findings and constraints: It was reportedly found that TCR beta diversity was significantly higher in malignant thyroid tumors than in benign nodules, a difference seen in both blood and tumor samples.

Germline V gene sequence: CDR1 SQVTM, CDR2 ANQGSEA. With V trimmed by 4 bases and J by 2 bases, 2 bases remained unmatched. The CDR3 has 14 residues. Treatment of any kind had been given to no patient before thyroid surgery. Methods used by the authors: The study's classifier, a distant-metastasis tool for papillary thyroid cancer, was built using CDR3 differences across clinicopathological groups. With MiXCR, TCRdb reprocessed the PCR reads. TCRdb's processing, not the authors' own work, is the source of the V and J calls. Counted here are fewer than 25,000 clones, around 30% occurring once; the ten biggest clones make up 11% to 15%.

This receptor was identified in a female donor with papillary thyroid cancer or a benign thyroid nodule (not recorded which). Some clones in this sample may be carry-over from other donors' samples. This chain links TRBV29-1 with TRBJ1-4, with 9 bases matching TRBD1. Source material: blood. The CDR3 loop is CSVAGTGTNEKLFF. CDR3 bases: TGCAGCGTTGCCGGGACAGGGACTAATGAAAAACTGTTTTTT.